A selection of T cell receptor beta chains follows, all from one sample in a study of blood T cell repertoires in COVID-19. Using immunoSEQ multiplex PCR, the repertoire was profiled, and TCRdb retains in-frame clones only, with some absent. The data show a few hundred thousand clones, with nearly 90% seen just once and 1.5% to 2% held by the top ten. The sample was PBMCs or T cells enriched from blood (not recorded which). These receptors were taken from a woman aged 18-29 years with acute COVID-19. The CDR3 runs from the conserved cysteine through the conserved F or W. The order of the fields is V gene, D gene, CDR3 length, J gene, clone size, CDR3 protein, CDR3 DNA. The D gene is left open where the match is weak. The size of a clone is reported for some rows only, either as once, few or many, or as a class for expanded clones.

V gene: TRBV10-3
D gene: NA
CDR3 length: 13
J gene: TRBJ2-7
clone size: NA
CDR3 protein: CAISEGSSYEQYF
CDR3 DNA: TGTGCCATCAGTGAGGGGAGTTCCTACGAGCAGTACTTC

V gene: TRBV6-5
D gene: NA
CDR3 length: 15
J gene: TRBJ1-5
clone size: NA
CDR3 protein: CASSQGFWSNQPQHF
CDR3 DNA: TGTGCCAGCAGTCAGGGTTTTTGGAGCAATCAGCCCCAGCATTTT

V gene: TRBV29-1
D gene: NA
CDR3 length: 13
J gene: TRBJ1-1
clone size: NA
CDR3 protein: CSVDEADRTEAFF
CDR3 DNA: TGCAGCGTTGATGAGGCCGACCGCACTGAAGCTTTCTTT

V gene: TRBV28
D gene: NA
CDR3 length: 14
J gene: TRBJ2-1
clone size: NA
CDR3 protein: CASSLAGSNNEQFF
CDR3 DNA: TGTGCCAGCAGTTTGGCGGGATCAAACAATGAGCAGTTCTTC

V gene: TRBV19
D gene: NA
CDR3 length: 13
J gene: TRBJ1-5
clone size: NA
CDR3 protein: CASTGFSNQPQHF
CDR3 DNA: TGTGCCAGTACGGGTTTTAGCAATCAGCCCCAGCATTTT

V gene: TRBV11-2
D gene: NA
CDR3 length: 14
J gene: TRBJ2-7
clone size: NA
CDR3 protein: CASSLIGNSYEQYF
CDR3 DNA: TGTGCCAGCAGCTTAATTGGCAACTCCTACGAGCAGTACTTC

V gene: TRBV28
D gene: NA
CDR3 length: 18
J gene: TRBJ2-2
clone size: NA
CDR3 protein: CASSFPTGDSGNTGELFF
CDR3 DNA: TGTGCCAGCAGTTTCCCCACTGGGGACTCAGGGAACACCGGGGAGCTGTTTTTT

V gene: TRBV7-6
D gene: NA
CDR3 length: 17
J gene: TRBJ2-1
clone size: NA
CDR3 protein: CASSPYRVGRMYNEQFF
CDR3 DNA: TGTGCCAGCAGCCCCTACAGGGTTGGAAGAATGTACAATGAGCAGTTCTTC

V gene: TRBV4-1
D gene: TRBD2
CDR3 length: 16
J gene: TRBJ2-5
clone size: NA
CDR3 protein: CASSQEGLADMETQYF
CDR3 DNA: TGCGCCAGCAGCCAAGAGGGACTAGCGGACATGGAGACCCAGTACTTC

V gene: TRBV2
D gene: TRBD2
CDR3 length: 15
J gene: TRBJ2-7
clone size: NA
CDR3 protein: CASLELAGQRYEQYF
CDR3 DNA: TGTGCCAGTCTAGAACTAGCGGGACAACGCTACGAGCAGTACTTC

V gene: TRBV4-1
D gene: NA
CDR3 length: 12
J gene: TRBJ2-7
clone size: NA
CDR3 protein: CASSQDWREQYF
CDR3 DNA: TGCGCCAGCAGCCAAGATTGGCGGGAGCAGTACTTC

V gene: TRBV6-5
D gene: NA
CDR3 length: 15
J gene: TRBJ2-1
clone size: NA
CDR3 protein: CASSYSGLGGNEQFF
CDR3 DNA: TGTGCCAGCAGTTACTCAGGACTAGGGGGCAATGAGCAGTTCTTC

V gene: TRBV11-2
D gene: NA
CDR3 length: 17
J gene: TRBJ2-7
clone size: NA
CDR3 protein: CASSRSGGRGGLNEQYF
CDR3 DNA: TGTGCCAGCAGTCGATCGGGGGGCAGGGGAGGACTTAACGAGCAGTACTTC

V gene: TRBV5-1
D gene: TRBD2
CDR3 length: 18
J gene: TRBJ2-2
clone size: NA
CDR3 protein: CASSLGLAGGSNTGELFF
CDR3 DNA: TGCGCCAGCAGCTTGGGACTAGCGGGAGGGTCGAACACCGGGGAGCTGTTTTTT

V gene: TRBV6-2/TRBV6-3
D gene: NA
CDR3 length: 15
J gene: TRBJ1-6
clone size: NA
CDR3 protein: CASSNGQDYNSPLHF
CDR3 DNA: TGTGCCAGCAGCAACGGACAAGATTATAATTCACCCCTCCACTTT

V gene: TRBV6-5
D gene: TRBD2
CDR3 length: 15
J gene: TRBJ2-5
clone size: NA
CDR3 protein: CASRVQLAELGTQYF
CDR3 DNA: TGTGCCAGCAGAGTACAACTAGCGGAGTTAGGGACCCAGTACTTC

V gene: TRBV10-3
D gene: TRBD1
CDR3 length: 13
J gene: TRBJ2-5
clone size: once
CDR3 protein: CATNRGPGETQYF
CDR3 DNA: TGTGCCACCAACAGGGGGCCAGGGGAGACCCAGTACTTC

V gene: TRBV19
D gene: TRBD1
CDR3 length: 16
J gene: TRBJ1-1
clone size: NA
CDR3 protein: CASSSPGQARSTEAFF
CDR3 DNA: TGTGCCAGTAGTTCCCCGGGACAGGCGAGGAGCACTGAAGCTTTCTTT

V gene: TRBV11-2
D gene: NA
CDR3 length: 11
J gene: TRBJ2-3
clone size: NA
CDR3 protein: CASTSWQAQYF
CDR3 DNA: TGTGCCAGCACGTCATGGCAGGCGCAGTATTTT

V gene: TRBV28
D gene: NA
CDR3 length: 15
J gene: TRBJ2-1
clone size: NA
CDR3 protein: CASSFPSSGADEQFF
CDR3 DNA: TGTGCCAGCAGTTTTCCTTCTTCAGGGGCCGATGAGCAGTTCTTC

V gene: TRBV5-1
D gene: TRBD1
CDR3 length: 18
J gene: TRBJ1-1
clone size: NA
CDR3 protein: CASSLSGGGNRVNTEAFF
CDR3 DNA: TGCGCCAGCAGCCTAAGCGGAGGGGGCAATAGAGTTAACACTGAAGCTTTCTTT

V gene: TRBV28
D gene: NA
CDR3 length: 14
J gene: TRBJ1-1
clone size: NA
CDR3 protein: CASSFLPGGTEAFF
CDR3 DNA: TGTGCCAGCAGTTTCTTACCAGGAGGCACTGAAGCTTTCTTT

V gene: TRBV11-2
D gene: NA
CDR3 length: 15
J gene: TRBJ2-1
clone size: NA
CDR3 protein: CASSLGSGPHNEQFF
CDR3 DNA: TGTGCCAGCAGCTTAGGGTCAGGCCCCCACAATGAGCAGTTCTTC

V gene: TRBV6-6
D gene: NA
CDR3 length: 12
J gene: TRBJ2-7
clone size: NA
CDR3 protein: CASSYSSGEQYF
CDR3 DNA: TGTGCCAGCAGTTACTCGTCCGGCGAGCAGTACTTC

V gene: TRBV7-2
D gene: TRBD1
CDR3 length: 15
J gene: TRBJ1-3
clone size: few
CDR3 protein: CASSFQQGSGNTIYF
CDR3 DNA: TGTGCCAGCAGCTTCCAACAGGGGTCTGGAAACACCATATATTTT

V gene: TRBV9
D gene: TRBD2
CDR3 length: 17
J gene: TRBJ2-3
clone size: NA
CDR3 protein: CASSPRTSGRPTDTQYF
CDR3 DNA: TGTGCCAGCAGCCCCCGGACTAGCGGGAGGCCCACAGATACGCAGTATTTT

V gene: TRBV19
D gene: TRBD2
CDR3 length: 14
J gene: TRBJ2-5
clone size: NA
CDR3 protein: CASSMGRGRETQYF
CDR3 DNA: TGTGCCAGTAGTATGGGGAGGGGAAGGGAGACCCAGTACTTC

V gene: TRBV7-7
D gene: NA
CDR3 length: 12
J gene: TRBJ2-5
clone size: NA
CDR3 protein: CASSLERGSQYF
CDR3 DNA: TGTGCCAGCAGCTTAGAGAGGGGGTCCCAGTACTTC

V gene: TRBV11-2
D gene: TRBD1
CDR3 length: 18
J gene: TRBJ1-1
clone size: NA
CDR3 protein: CASSPSGDRGRWGTEAFF
CDR3 DNA: TGTGCCAGCAGCCCCTCGGGGGACAGGGGGCGATGGGGGACTGAAGCTTTCTTT

V gene: TRBV4-1
D gene: TRBD1
CDR3 length: 15
J gene: TRBJ2-7
clone size: NA
CDR3 protein: CASSKQGTGTYEQYF
CDR3 DNA: TGCGCCAGCAGCAAACAGGGGACCGGTACCTACGAGCAGTACTTC

V gene: TRBV19
D gene: NA
CDR3 length: 17
J gene: TRBJ2-2
clone size: NA
CDR3 protein: CASSISAGLFSTGELFF
CDR3 DNA: TGTGCCAGTAGTATATCCGCAGGGTTGTTCTCCACCGGGGAGCTGTTTTTT

V gene: TRBV7-9
D gene: NA
CDR3 length: 14
J gene: TRBJ1-1
clone size: NA
CDR3 protein: CASSLVGAASEAFF
CDR3 DNA: TGTGCCAGCAGCCTGGTGGGGGCCGCCTCCGAAGCTTTCTTT

V gene: TRBV5-6
D gene: TRBD1
CDR3 length: 15
J gene: TRBJ1-6
clone size: NA
CDR3 protein: CASSRTGGGNSPLHF
CDR3 DNA: TGTGCCAGCAGTCGGACAGGGGGCGGGAATTCACCCCTCCACTTT

V gene: TRBV2
D gene: NA
CDR3 length: 15
J gene: TRBJ1-2
clone size: NA
CDR3 protein: CASSPYTGSNYGYTF
CDR3 DNA: TGTGCCAGCAGTCCGTATACAGGTTCTAACTATGGCTACACCTTC

V gene: TRBV5-1
D gene: NA
CDR3 length: 18
J gene: TRBJ2-5
clone size: NA
CDR3 protein: CASSLEEQGLNDQETQYF
CDR3 DNA: TGCGCCAGCAGCTTGGAGGAACAGGGTCTAAACGACCAAGAGACCCAGTACTTC

V gene: TRBV4-1
D gene: TRBD2
CDR3 length: 15
J gene: TRBJ2-1
clone size: NA
CDR3 protein: CASSRLAGASNEQFF
CDR3 DNA: TGCGCCAGCAGCCGACTAGCGGGAGCTAGCAATGAGCAGTTCTTC

V gene: TRBV18
D gene: NA
CDR3 length: 15
J gene: TRBJ1-1
clone size: NA
CDR3 protein: CASSPPRGGNTEAFF
CDR3 DNA: TGTGCCAGCTCACCACCGCGGGGGGGAAACACTGAAGCTTTCTTT

V gene: TRBV6-1
D gene: NA
CDR3 length: 15
J gene: TRBJ1-6
clone size: NA
CDR3 protein: CASSEGGAGDSPLHF
CDR3 DNA: TGTGCCAGCAGTGAAGGGGGCGCGGGGGATTCACCCCTCCACTTT

V gene: TRBV11-2
D gene: TRBD2
CDR3 length: 16
J gene: TRBJ2-3
clone size: NA
CDR3 protein: CASSPNRLASTDTQYF
CDR3 DNA: TGTGCCAGCAGCCCAAACAGACTAGCCTCCACAGATACGCAGTATTTT

V gene: TRBV7-2
D gene: NA
CDR3 length: 16
J gene: TRBJ1-5
clone size: NA
CDR3 protein: CASSLAPQGGGQPQHF
CDR3 DNA: TGTGCCAGCAGCTTAGCCCCACAGGGAGGGGGACAGCCCCAGCATTTT

V gene: TRBV19
D gene: NA
CDR3 length: 17
J gene: TRBJ1-5
clone size: NA
CDR3 protein: CASTVNFQGISNQPQHF
CDR3 DNA: TGTGCCAGTACCGTCAACTTTCAGGGGATTAGCAATCAGCCCCAGCATTTT

V gene: TRBV18
D gene: TRBD1
CDR3 length: 13
J gene: TRBJ1-1
clone size: NA
CDR3 protein: CASAGTATTEAFF
CDR3 DNA: TGTGCCAGCGCCGGGACAGCCACCACTGAAGCTTTCTTT

V gene: TRBV7-9
D gene: NA
CDR3 length: 15
J gene: TRBJ2-3
clone size: NA
CDR3 protein: CASSFEGGSTDTQYF
CDR3 DNA: TGTGCCAGCAGCTTTGAGGGCGGGAGCACAGATACGCAGTATTTT

V gene: TRBV27
D gene: NA
CDR3 length: 12
J gene: TRBJ2-1
clone size: NA
CDR3 protein: CASSRRYNEQFF
CDR3 DNA: TGTGCCAGCAGCCGGAGGTACAATGAGCAGTTCTTC

V gene: TRBV11-2
D gene: TRBD2
CDR3 length: 14
J gene: TRBJ2-7
clone size: NA
CDR3 protein: CASSLSGRGYEQYF
CDR3 DNA: TGTGCCAGCAGCCTTAGCGGGAGGGGGTACGAGCAGTACTTC

V gene: TRBV7-2
D gene: NA
CDR3 length: 15
J gene: TRBJ1-3
clone size: NA
CDR3 protein: CASSYSTGIGNTIYF
CDR3 DNA: TGTGCCAGCAGTTACTCGACAGGAATTGGAAACACCATATATTTT

V gene: TRBV7-8
D gene: TRBD1
CDR3 length: 19
J gene: TRBJ2-6
clone size: NA
CDR3 protein: CASSRRDRVGDSGANVLTF
CDR3 DNA: TGTGCCAGCAGTCGTAGGGACAGGGTAGGGGACTCTGGGGCCAACGTCCTGACTTTC

V gene: TRBV4-3
D gene: TRBD2
CDR3 length: 15
J gene: TRBJ2-7
clone size: NA
CDR3 protein: CASSQGGRVSYEQYF
CDR3 DNA: TGCGCCAGCAGCCAAGGCGGGAGGGTTTCCTACGAGCAGTACTTC

V gene: TRBV9
D gene: TRBD2
CDR3 length: 14
J gene: TRBJ2-3
clone size: NA
CDR3 protein: CASSVGEGTDTQYF
CDR3 DNA: TGTGCCAGCAGCGTGGGGGAGGGTACAGATACGCAGTATTTT

V gene: TRBV4-1
D gene: NA
CDR3 length: 13
J gene: TRBJ2-4
clone size: NA
CDR3 protein: CASSQGVLGIQYF
CDR3 DNA: TGCGCCAGCAGCCAAGGCGTCCTCGGCATTCAGTACTTC

V gene: TRBV14
D gene: NA
CDR3 length: 18
J gene: TRBJ2-3
clone size: NA
CDR3 protein: CASSQEGNAAYSTDTQYF
CDR3 DNA: TGTGCCAGCAGCCAAGAAGGCAATGCGGCCTATAGCACAGATACGCAGTATTTT

V gene: TRBV5-1
D gene: NA
CDR3 length: 13
J gene: TRBJ2-7
clone size: NA
CDR3 protein: CASTTLGDREQYF
CDR3 DNA: TGCGCCAGCACGACTTTGGGTGATCGGGAGCAGTACTTC

V gene: TRBV5-1
D gene: TRBD1
CDR3 length: 15
J gene: TRBJ1-2
clone size: NA
CDR3 protein: CASSVQTGTNYGYTF
CDR3 DNA: TGCGCCAGCAGCGTCCAGACAGGGACTAACTATGGCTACACCTTC

V gene: TRBV7-2
D gene: TRBD2
CDR3 length: 15
J gene: TRBJ2-1
clone size: NA
CDR3 protein: CASRPTSGRVNEQFF
CDR3 DNA: TGTGCCAGCAGGCCCACTAGCGGGAGAGTGAATGAGCAGTTCTTC

V gene: TRBV21-1
D gene: NA
CDR3 length: 19
J gene: TRBJ2-3
clone size: NA
CDR3 protein: CASSKDAGGALGMTDTQYF
CDR3 DNA: TGTGCCAGCAGCAAAGACGCGGGAGGCGCCCTTGGAATGACAGATACGCAGTATTTT

V gene: TRBV10-3
D gene: TRBD2
CDR3 length: 15
J gene: TRBJ2-7
clone size: NA
CDR3 protein: CAISERELAAYEQYF
CDR3 DNA: TGTGCCATCAGTGAACGAGAACTAGCGGCTTACGAGCAGTACTTC

V gene: TRBV29-1
D gene: TRBD1
CDR3 length: 14
J gene: TRBJ2-5
clone size: NA
CDR3 protein: CSVERQGAIGTQYF
CDR3 DNA: TGCAGCGTTGAACGGCAGGGGGCGATAGGGACCCAGTACTTC